Listed below are T cell receptor beta chains from one sample, sequenced in a study of cytomegalovirus exposure and HLA in healthy donors. Sequencing was performed with immunoSEQ multiplex PCR; in TCRdb, only in-frame clones are kept and a portion is missing. The table lists 150,000 to 200,000 clones, roughly 90% of them singletons. Sequenced: PBMCs. These receptors originate from a girl in the first two years of life in good health and CMV-seronegative. Each CDR3 is given without its conserved first and last residue.

V gene	J gene	CDR3 protein
TRBV19	TRBJ2-1	ASIGDSGSYNEQF
TRBV4-2	TRBJ2-1	ASSQDPQGDYNEQF
TRBV21-1	TRBJ1-5	ASPLSGQPQH
TRBV4-3	TRBJ2-1	ASSQGLAGAVGYNEQF
TRBV5-1	TRBJ2-7	ASSLTGGGLAAYEQY
TRBV6-4	TRBJ2-1	ASSKGGVLWQF
TRBV12-1	TRBJ1-5	ASSLGRLKYQPQH
TRBV2	TRBJ2-5	ASQRETQY
TRBV9	TRBJ1-5	ASSAGDYSNQPQH
TRBV6-5	TRBJ1-2	ASSQSWGFDYGYT
TRBV10-3	TRBJ2-3	AISENRPTDTQY
TRBV19	TRBJ2-1	ASSIGGTTYNEQF
TRBV11-1	TRBJ2-7	ASSLEVTSSYEQY
TRBV6-5	TRBJ2-7	ASSFRQGYEQY
TRBV11-3	TRBJ2-2	ASHNSRTGVFGELF
TRBV4-2	TRBJ1-1	ASSLPREGRMPTEAF
TRBV6-5	TRBJ2-3	ASRRRGRGTDTQY
TRBV9	TRBJ1-1	ASSPHTGGGTEAF
TRBV28	TRBJ2-7	ASSTPGTGDRGQY
TRBV12-1	TRBJ2-7	ASSFVRDREQY
TRBV19	TRBJ1-5	ASSIDSRDRLLSEPQH
TRBV9	TRBJ2-1	ASSVATSGIYNEQF
TRBV4-1	TRBJ1-2	ASSHPTRDRKPYGYT
TRBV7-3	TRBJ2-7	ASSQGLAGSYEQY
TRBV7-9	TRBJ1-4	ASTETRDMRNEKLF
TRBV30	TRBJ2-7	AWSGDGSQYEQY
TRBV4-2	TRBJ1-4	ASSQDFLGQSFPNEKLF
TRBV5-4	TRBJ2-1	ASSLVQDGNEQF
TRBV5-6	TRBJ2-7	ASSGGLAHPSYEQY